A selection of T cell receptor beta chains follows, all from one sample in a study of neurological immune-mediated disorders. TCRdb ran MiXCR on the 5' RACE reads and lists one entry per CDR3 protein. The sample records 45,000 or so distinct CDR3 sequences, about 6.3% being singletons. The source material was CD4+ T cells from blood. Receptor source: a woman aged 40 to 50 in good health. CDR3s include the opening cysteine and the closing phenylalanine or tryptophan. A D gene is named only where the DNA matches it firmly. A row's size may be missing; if present it is once, few, many or a size class.

D	V	J	size	CDR3	DNA
.	TRBV4-1	TRBJ1-2	many	CASSKGGANYGYTF	TGCGCCAGCAGCAAGGGGGGGGCCAACTATGGCTACACCTTC
.	TRBV6-1	TRBJ2-6	many	CASTYLSQGSGANVLTF	TGTGCCAGCACCTACCTCTCTCAGGGGTCCGGGGCCAACGTCCTGACTTTC
TRBD1	TRBV3-1	TRBJ2-2	many	CASSQGTGAITGELFF	TGTGCCAGCAGCCAAGGGACAGGGGCAATCACCGGGGAGCTGTTTTTT
TRBD1	TRBV10-3	TRBJ1-1	many	CASRQGRSTEAFF	TGTGCCAGCCGACAGGGTCGGAGCACTGAAGCTTTCTTT
TRBD2	TRBV6-6	TRBJ2-7	many	CASSGGGLGSYEQYF	TGTGCCAGCTCCGGGGGGGGGTTGGGCTCCTACGAGCAGTACTTC
.	TRBV28	TRBJ2-7	many	CASSPPGAYEQYF	TGTGCCAGCAGTCCCCCCGGTGCCTACGAGCAGTACTTC
.	TRBV7-2	TRBJ2-1	.	CASSFDPRQQGDSYNEQFF	TGTGCCAGCAGCTTTGACCCTCGCCAACAGGGAGACTCCTACAATGAGCAGTTCTTC
TRBD1	TRBV6-5	TRBJ1-2	many	CASRRTGGSYGYTF	TGTGCCAGCAGACGTACAGGGGGCAGCTATGGCTACACCTTC
.	TRBV20-1	TRBJ2-3	many	CSAIGWPSTDTQYF	TGCAGTGCTATAGGCTGGCCTAGCACAGATACGCAGTATTTT
TRBD2	TRBV11-3	TRBJ2-2	many	CASSLETSGRGTGELFF	TGTGCCAGCAGCCTGGAGACTAGCGGGAGAGGCACCGGGGAGCTGTTTTTT
.	TRBV29-1	TRBJ1-1	.	CSVKTALNTEAFF	TGCAGCGTGAAGACAGCCTTGAACACTGAAGCTTTCTTT
.	TRBV28	TRBJ2-5	many	CASSLSGRGETQYF	TGTGCCAGCAGTTTATCGGGGCGCGGAGAGACCCAGTACTTC
.	TRBV10-3	TRBJ1-1	.	CAIEVLGTEAFF	TGTGCCATCGAGGTGTTGGGCACTGAAGCTTTCTTT
.	TRBV5-1	TRBJ2-3	many	CASSWESDTQYF	TGCGCCAGCAGCTGGGAAAGTGATACGCAGTATTTT
TRBD1	TRBV12-3/TRBV12-4	TRBJ2-3	many	CASSLRDRDTDTQYF	TGTGCCAGCAGCCTCCGGGACAGGGACACAGATACGCAGTATTTT
.	TRBV20-1	TRBJ2-7	many	CSASMAGRGEQYF	TGCAGTGCTAGCATGGCAGGGAGAGGGGAGCAGTACTTC
.	TRBV10-2	TRBJ2-2	many	CASSAAVTGTGELFF	TGCGCCAGCAGTGCAGCGGTTACAGGCACCGGGGAGCTGTTTTTT
.	TRBV9	TRBJ2-3	.	CASSLRLGGTDTQYF	TGTGCCAGCAGCCTACGATTAGGCGGCACAGATACGCAGTATTTT
TRBD2	TRBV7-2	TRBJ2-5	many	CASTGQAGRYQETQYF	TGTGCCAGCACCGGGCAAGCGGGACGTTACCAAGAGACCCAGTACTTC
.	TRBV9	TRBJ2-1	many	CASSVGGASNEQFF	TGTGCCAGCAGCGTCGGCGGGGCTTCCAATGAGCAGTTCTTC
TRBD2	TRBV5-5	TRBJ2-1	many	CASSLYGTGGPYNEQFF	TGTGCCAGCAGCTTGTACGGCACGGGAGGTCCCTACAATGAGCAGTTCTTC
.	TRBV15	TRBJ2-3	many	CATAESTDTQYF	TGTGCCACCGCCGAGTCCACAGATACGCAGTATTTT
.	TRBV7-2	TRBJ2-3	many	CASLYGPDSTDTQYF	TGTGCCAGCCTCTATGGTCCAGATAGCACAGATACGCAGTATTTT
.	TRBV6-2/TRBV6-3	TRBJ2-4	many	CASRTGKDIQYF	TGTGCCAGCAGAACAGGGAAGGACATTCAGTACTTC
.	TRBV12-3/TRBV12-4	TRBJ2-5	.	CASSLSETQYF	TGTGCCAGCAGTTTGTCAGAGACCCAGTACTTC
TRBD2	TRBV7-8	TRBJ2-6	many	CASSVHVGGAGGGRRRSGANVLTF	TGTGCCAGCAGCGTGCACGTCGGAGGGGCTGGGGGGGGACGACGGAGATCTGGGGCCAACGTCCTGACTTTC
.	TRBV9	TRBJ2-1	many	CASSPLPSSEQFF	TGTGCCAGCAGCCCCCTACCTTCTTCTGAGCAGTTCTTC
.	TRBV7-2	TRBJ2-3	many	CASSPSPPDTQYF	TGTGCCAGCAGCCCGTCCCCCCCAGATACGCAGTATTTT
.	TRBV11-2	TRBJ2-1	many	CASSYRDSYNEQFF	TGTGCCAGCAGCTACCGGGACTCCTACAATGAGCAGTTCTTC
.	TRBV7-2	TRBJ1-5	many	CASSFRGNQPQHF	TGTGCCAGCAGCTTTAGGGGTAATCAGCCCCAGCATTTT